The rows below give T cell receptor beta chains drawn from one sample of a study of blood T cell repertoires in COVID-19. Assay used: immunoSEQ multiplex PCR; TCRdb lists only in-frame clones, some missing. The table records 200,000 to 250,000 clones, roughly four fifths of them present only once. Source material: peripheral blood. The receptors come from a woman between 35 and 50 years old with acute or convalescent COVID-19. The CDR3 runs from the conserved cysteine through the conserved F or W. A D gene is named only where the DNA matches it firmly. The size field is filled for only some rows; it gives once, few, many or a size class.

clone_size: -; d_call: -; v_call: TRBV5-1; j_call: TRBJ1-4; cdr3_nt: TGCGCCAGCAGCTTAACAGGGAGAGCAACTAATGAAAAACTGTTTTTT; cdr3_aa: CASSLTGRATNEKLFF
clone_size: -; d_call: TRBD1; v_call: TRBV6-1; j_call: TRBJ1-2; cdr3_nt: TGTGCCAGCAGTGAAATCACAGGGGATGGCTACACCTTC; cdr3_aa: CASSEITGDGYTF
clone_size: -; d_call: TRBD1; v_call: TRBV19; j_call: TRBJ1-4; cdr3_nt: TGTGCCAGTAGCTCCCGACAGGGATCAGGGGAAAAACTGTTTTTT; cdr3_aa: CASSSRQGSGEKLFF
clone_size: -; d_call: -; v_call: TRBV11-2; j_call: TRBJ2-7; cdr3_nt: TGTGCCAGCAGCCCAGGGAACTACGAGCAGTACTTC; cdr3_aa: CASSPGNYEQYF
clone_size: once; d_call: -; v_call: TRBV10-3; j_call: TRBJ1-3; cdr3_nt: TGTGCCATCAGTGAGTCGTCGGGAGAGGGAAACACCATATATTTT; cdr3_aa: CAISESSGEGNTIYF
clone_size: -; d_call: -; v_call: TRBV24-1; j_call: TRBJ2-5; cdr3_nt: TGTGCCACCAGTGATTTACCGCCGGGGATGGGGACCCAGTACTTC; cdr3_aa: CATSDLPPGMGTQYF
clone_size: once; d_call: TRBD1; v_call: TRBV5-6; j_call: TRBJ2-2; cdr3_nt: TGTGCCAGCAGCTGGACAGGGGGCACCGGGGAGCTGTTTTTT; cdr3_aa: CASSWTGGTGELFF
clone_size: -; d_call: -; v_call: TRBV9; j_call: TRBJ1-2; cdr3_nt: TGTGCCAGCAGCGACCGACAGATCCATGGCTACACCTTC; cdr3_aa: CASSDRQIHGYTF
clone_size: -; d_call: -; v_call: TRBV6-5; j_call: TRBJ2-3; cdr3_nt: TGTGCCAGCAGTCCGACAAAGGCAGGTGGAGATACGCAGTATTTT; cdr3_aa: CASSPTKAGGDTQYF
clone_size: -; d_call: -; v_call: TRBV24-1; j_call: TRBJ2-1; cdr3_nt: TGTGCCACCAGTGTAGGGGTCAATGAGCAGTTCTTC; cdr3_aa: CATSVGVNEQFF
clone_size: -; d_call: -; v_call: TRBV18; j_call: TRBJ1-2; cdr3_nt: TGTGCCAGCTCACCACTTGGACTAGATTATGGCTACACCTTC; cdr3_aa: CASSPLGLDYGYTF
clone_size: -; d_call: TRBD1; v_call: TRBV30; j_call: TRBJ1-1; cdr3_nt: TGTGCCTGGAGGGACAGGGGACGGACTGAAGCTTTCTTT; cdr3_aa: CAWRDRGRTEAFF
clone_size: -; d_call: TRBD2; v_call: TRBV19; j_call: TRBJ2-5; cdr3_nt: TGTGCCAGTAGTATTAGCGGGGGACAGCAAGAGACCCAGTACTTC; cdr3_aa: CASSISGGQQETQYF
clone_size: few; d_call: -; v_call: TRBV5-1; j_call: TRBJ2-1; cdr3_nt: TGCGCCAGCGAAGCTCAGGGGAGAACCTTGGGTGAGCAGTTCTTC; cdr3_aa: CASEAQGRTLGEQFF
clone_size: few; d_call: -; v_call: TRBV4-3; j_call: TRBJ1-5; cdr3_nt: TGCGCCAGCCAATTGACTAAAAGAGGACAGCCCCAGCATTTT; cdr3_aa: CASQLTKRGQPQHF
clone_size: -; d_call: -; v_call: TRBV15; j_call: TRBJ2-7; cdr3_nt: TGTGCCACCAGCAGAGATTTTTTGGAGGGCAAGGACGAGCAGTACTTC; cdr3_aa: CATSRDFLEGKDEQYF
clone_size: -; d_call: -; v_call: TRBV27; j_call: TRBJ1-1; cdr3_nt: TGTGCCAGCAGTCCCCTTGGGGCCAAGAACACTGAAGCTTTCTTT; cdr3_aa: CASSPLGAKNTEAFF
clone_size: -; d_call: TRBD2; v_call: TRBV5-6; j_call: TRBJ2-3; cdr3_nt: TGTGCCAGCAGCTTGGGGGCTAGCGGATCAGATACGCAGTATTTT; cdr3_aa: CASSLGASGSDTQYF
clone_size: once; d_call: -; v_call: TRBV19; j_call: TRBJ1-1; cdr3_nt: TGTGCCAGTAGTATATCAGGGTACACTGAAGCTTTCTTT; cdr3_aa: CASSISGYTEAFF
clone_size: -; d_call: -; v_call: TRBV11-3; j_call: TRBJ2-7; cdr3_nt: TGTGCCAGCAGCTTAGACTCCGCCTACGAGCAGTACTTC; cdr3_aa: CASSLDSAYEQYF
clone_size: -; d_call: TRBD2; v_call: TRBV7-8; j_call: TRBJ2-1; cdr3_nt: TGTGCCAGCAGCTTGTCTAGCGGGAGTACGAATGAGCAGTTCTTC; cdr3_aa: CASSLSSGSTNEQFF
clone_size: -; d_call: TRBD1; v_call: TRBV19; j_call: TRBJ2-7; cdr3_nt: TGTGCCAGTAGTTTCACTTCGGGACAGGTTTACGAGCAGTACTTC; cdr3_aa: CASSFTSGQVYEQYF
clone_size: -; d_call: TRBD1; v_call: TRBV19; j_call: TRBJ1-5; cdr3_nt: TGTGCCAGTAGGATAGGGACAGGGTTTTCGCTGCCCCAGCATTTT; cdr3_aa: CASRIGTGFSLPQHF
clone_size: -; d_call: -; v_call: TRBV5-1; j_call: TRBJ2-4; cdr3_nt: TGCGCCAGCAGTTATAGACCGGGTCTTACAGCCAAAAACATTCAGTACTTC; cdr3_aa: CASSYRPGLTAKNIQYF
clone_size: once; d_call: TRBD1; v_call: TRBV24-1; j_call: TRBJ2-5; cdr3_nt: TGTGCCACCAGTGATCGGGACAGGGGTAAGGGAGAGACCCAGTACTTC; cdr3_aa: CATSDRDRGKGETQYF
clone_size: -; d_call: TRBD2; v_call: TRBV12-3/TRBV12-4; j_call: TRBJ2-1; cdr3_nt: TGTGCCAGCAGTTTAAAGCGGGGGCAGTTCTTC; cdr3_aa: CASSLKRGQFF
clone_size: -; d_call: -; v_call: TRBV27; j_call: TRBJ1-1; cdr3_nt: TGTGCCAGCAGTTTATTAGGGGTGGACACTGAAGCTTTCTTT; cdr3_aa: CASSLLGVDTEAFF
clone_size: -; d_call: TRBD1; v_call: TRBV27; j_call: TRBJ1-4; cdr3_nt: TGTGCCAGCGGGACAGGGGGCGCAGAGGTCAGAAAACTGTTTTTT; cdr3_aa: CASGTGGAEVRKLFF
clone_size: -; d_call: -; v_call: TRBV28; j_call: TRBJ2-7; cdr3_nt: TGTGCCAGCAGTTTATCTGGGTGGGGGATGACAGGCTCCTACGAGCAGTACTTC; cdr3_aa: CASSLSGWGMTGSYEQYF
clone_size: few; d_call: TRBD1; v_call: TRBV3-1/TRBV3-2; j_call: TRBJ1-2; cdr3_nt: TGTGCCGTTGGGGACAGCAGGAACTATGGCTACACCTTC; cdr3_aa: CAVGDSRNYGYTF
clone_size: -; d_call: TRBD2; v_call: TRBV6-2/TRBV6-3; j_call: TRBJ2-7; cdr3_nt: TGTGCCAGCAGTTACACTAGCGGGAACGAGCAGTACTTC; cdr3_aa: CASSYTSGNEQYF
clone_size: -; d_call: TRBD2; v_call: TRBV6-5; j_call: TRBJ2-1; cdr3_nt: TGTGCCAGCAGTTCCACTAGCGGGGGGGACAATGAGCAGTTCTTC; cdr3_aa: CASSSTSGGDNEQFF
clone_size: -; d_call: -; v_call: TRBV19; j_call: TRBJ1-2; cdr3_nt: TGTGCCAGTAGTATTGTTCTGGGAGGCGACTATGGCTACACCTTC; cdr3_aa: CASSIVLGGDYGYTF
clone_size: -; d_call: -; v_call: TRBV29-1; j_call: TRBJ1-1; cdr3_nt: TGCAGCGTTGCCCACCTACCCACTGAAGCTTTCTTT; cdr3_aa: CSVAHLPTEAFF
clone_size: -; d_call: TRBD1; v_call: TRBV2; j_call: TRBJ1-2; cdr3_nt: TGTGCCAGCAGACCGGGACAGGGGCAAGCTGGCTACACCTTC; cdr3_aa: CASRPGQGQAGYTF
clone_size: -; d_call: -; v_call: TRBV14; j_call: TRBJ2-7; cdr3_nt: TGTGCCAGCAGCCAAGCTCTGGGGAGCTCCTACGAGCAGTACTTC; cdr3_aa: CASSQALGSSYEQYF
clone_size: -; d_call: -; v_call: TRBV3-1/TRBV3-2; j_call: TRBJ1-4; cdr3_nt: TGTGCCAGCAGCCAACGTGAAAAACTGTTTTTT; cdr3_aa: CASSQREKLFF
clone_size: -; d_call: -; v_call: TRBV13; j_call: TRBJ2-6; cdr3_nt: TGTGCCAGCAGCTCAGGACGGGATGCCAACGTCCTGACTTTC; cdr3_aa: CASSSGRDANVLTF
clone_size: -; d_call: -; v_call: TRBV5-1; j_call: TRBJ1-1; cdr3_nt: TGCGCCAGCAGCTTGAGAGGGGGACGGGGCACTGAAGCTTTCTTT; cdr3_aa: CASSLRGGRGTEAFF
clone_size: -; d_call: TRBD1; v_call: TRBV11-2; j_call: TRBJ1-2; cdr3_nt: TGTGCCAGCAGCCCAGGGACAGGGGAGTTGGGAGGCTACACCTTC; cdr3_aa: CASSPGTGELGGYTF
clone_size: -; d_call: TRBD2; v_call: TRBV6-2/TRBV6-3; j_call: TRBJ2-1; cdr3_nt: TGTGCCAGCAGCCCGAGCGGGAGAAGGTACAATGAGCAGTTCTTC; cdr3_aa: CASSPSGRRYNEQFF
clone_size: -; d_call: -; v_call: TRBV5-1; j_call: TRBJ1-1; cdr3_nt: TGCGCCAGCAGCTTGGCTTCAGGGGCCACTGAAGCTTTCTTT; cdr3_aa: CASSLASGATEAFF